The 22 T cell receptor beta chains listed next were all sequenced from one sample in a study of T cell repertoires in cytomegalovirus infection. TCRdb redid the calling of the reads with MiXCR, one entry per CDR3 protein. Among roughly 150,000 distinct CDR3 sequences listed, about 20% were seen once. The sequenced sample consisted of PBMCs. The receptors were gathered from a human donor in good health (CMV status not recorded). Some clones in this sample may be carry-over from other donors' samples.

Concerning this clonotype: An end of the junction does not agree with germline; a read error may underlie this. V is TRBV27 and J is TRBJ1-1; D is undetermined. This CDR3 spans 13 amino acids. Germline CDR1 is MNHEY and CDR2 is SMNVEV (reference sequence). The CDR3 nucleotides read TGTGCCAGCAGCTGGACCATGAACACTGAGGCTTTCTTT. It specifies CASSWTMNTEAFF.

This clonotype was observed a few times. CDR3 DNA: TGCAGTGCTAGAGATCAACCCGGGGGGAGCACAGATACGCAGTATTTT. Amino acids: CSARDQPGGSTDTQYF. The V call is TRBV20-1, the J call TRBJ2-3; 7 nucleotides agree with TRBD2. The V segment lost 0 bases and the J segment 0 bases; nucleotides outside the gene matches: 6. The germline CDR1 and CDR2 sequences are DFQATT and SNEGSKA (reference sequence). The CDR3 extends over 16 amino acids.

Many counts were recorded for this clonotype. The V call is TRBV28, the J call TRBJ2-7; D is tentatively TRBD1 or TRBD2 (5 bases each). The CDR3 totals 15 residues. Trimming took off 6 bases at V and 3 bases at J, with 18 bases between the two ends. Germline values: CDR1 MDHEN, CDR2 SYDVKM. CDR3 nucleotides: TGTGCCAGCAGACCCCCTGGGGGACCAAACTACGAGCAGTACTTC. It is translated as CASRPPGGPNYEQYF. The complete variable domain, with remaining parts taken from reference TRBV28 and TRBJ2-7, reads DVKVTQSSRYLVKRTGEKVFLECVQDMDHENMFWYRQDPGLGLRLIYFSYDVKMKEKGDIPEGYSVSREKKERFSLILESASTNQTSMYLCASRPPGGPNYEQYFGPGTRLTVT.

This clonotype was observed a handful of times. The chain is built from TRBV7-2 and TRBJ2-5, with 8 positions matching TRBD2. This CDR3 region has 17 residues. Unmatched junction bases numbered 12, after V lost 5 bases and J lost 1 base. Germline assignment: CDR1 SGHTA and CDR2 FQGNSA. The CDR3, as DNA: TGTGCCAGCAGCCGAAAAAGCGGGGGTAACGTCCAAGAGACCCAGTACTTC. It specifies CASSRKSGGNVQETQYF.

The chain has TRBV2 and TRBJ1-5; D unclear. In germline, CDR1 is SNHLY, CDR2 FYNNEI. Trimming removed 6 bases from V and 4 bases from J, with 13 bases in between. The CDR3 is made up of 14 amino acids. The CDR3 loop is CASRPPRVNQPQHF. The CDR3 region has the DNA TGTGCCAGCAGACCTCCGCGGGTTAATCAGCCCCAGCATTTT.

This clonotype was seen many times. The gene calls are TRBV7-8 and TRBJ1-1; 8 bases map to TRBD1. Germline V lookup: CDR1 SGHVS, CDR2 FQNEAQ. Trimming at V came to 4 bases and at J to 3 bases, leaving 7 bases not matched to a gene. This CDR3 is 15 amino acids long. The CDR3 region is CASSYRTGRDTEAFF. In DNA, the CDR3 is TGTGCCAGCAGCTACCGGACAGGGCGGGACACTGAAGCTTTCTTT.

There are a few counts of this clonotype. J is TRBJ1-1 and V is TRBV30; 8 nucleotides align to TRBD1. Trimming took 2 bases from V and 4 from J; bases not matched to a gene: 3. The germline gives CDR1 GTSNPN, CDR2 SVGIG (reference sequence). This CDR3 comprises 13 residues. CDR3: CAWSQTGGTEAFF. For the CDR3, the DNA is TGTGCCTGGAGTCAAACAGGGGGCACTGAAGCTTTCTTT.

This chain uses TRBV6-1 with TRBJ1-5; 7 nucleotides align to TRBD1. The CDR3 has 16 residues. V lost 5 bases, J lost 2 bases, and 9 bases stayed unmatched. CDR1 MNHNS and CDR2 SASEGT come from the germline V gene. Here the CDR3 DNA reads TGTGCCAGCAGTCCCGGGGAGGGGGCAGGCAATCAGCCCCAGCATTTT. Its translation: CASSPGEGAGNQPQHF.

The count of this clonotype is one. It may be a read error: a sequence one base away is much more abundant. This sequence joins TRBV7-2 and TRBJ2-1, with unresolved D. V lost 4 bases, J lost 2 bases, and 9 bases lay in between. CDR1 SGHTA and CDR2 FQGNSA come from the germline V gene. The CDR3 is 14 amino acids. In DNA, the CDR3 is TGTGCCAGCAGCTCCTTGAAAGCCTACAATGAGCAGTTCTTC. This encodes CASSSLKAYNEQFF.

In this sample, this clonotype turned up a few times. CDR3 nucleotides: TGTGCCAGCAGACCCAAGACTCTTCTGGGACAGCAGTACTTC. It translates to CASRPKTLLGQQYF. The chain is built from TRBV12-3 or TRBV12-4 and TRBJ2-7; perhaps D is TRBD1 or TRBD2 (5 bases each). The CDR3 is made up of 14 amino acids. The germline V and J ends were trimmed by 6 bases and 8 bases, with 20 bases remaining between them.

This clonotype was observed a handful of times. This chain connects TRBV12-3 or TRBV12-4 to TRBJ2-7; no definite D call. Trimming took 2 bases from V and 1 from J, leaving 15 bases between them. This CDR3 spans 16 amino acids. In DNA, the CDR3 is TGTGCCAGCAGTTTATCCACCTCGGGTCTATCCTACGAGCAGTACTTC. Protein: CASSLSTSGLSYEQYF.

This clonotype came up a few times. The J gene is TRBJ2-1, the V gene TRBV20-1, with 10 bases lining up with TRBD1. Germline V gives CDR1 DFQATT, CDR2 SNEGSKA (reference sequence). Trimming took 0 bases from V and 8 from J; bases not matched to a gene: 7. The CDR3 has 15 residues. CDR3 sequence reads: CSARDRDRGFDEQFF. The CDR3 region has the DNA TGCAGTGCTAGAGACCGGGACAGGGGATTCGATGAGCAGTTCTTC.

This clonotype was observed a few times. An end of the junction does not agree with germline; a read error may underlie this. The chain has TRBV7-2 and TRBJ2-7, with no clear D. This CDR3 is built from 12 residues. Germline V gene data show CDR1 as SGHTA and CDR2 as FQGNSA. The CDR3 DNA sequence: TGTGCCAGCAGCCCCAATTTTTACGAGCTGTACTTC. This encodes CASSPNFYELYF. Using reference TRBV7-2 and TRBJ2-7 for the parts outside the CDR3, the full variable domain is GAGVSQSPSNKVTEKGKDVELRCDPISGHTALYWYRQSLGQGLEFLIYFQGNSAPDKSGLPSDRFSAERTGGSVSTLTIQRTQQEDSAVYLCASSPNFYELYFGPGTRLTVT.

The table lists this clonotype with a few counts. The rearrangement links TRBV4-3 to TRBJ1-2; unclear D gene. The CDR3 runs to 14 residues. The V gene's germline CDR1 is LGHNA and CDR2 YSLEER. V lost 3 bases, J lost 4 bases, and 12 bases lay in between. CDR3 sequence: CASSQSTDGYGYTF. The CDR3 bases are TGCGCCAGCAGCCAGTCGACTGACGGCTATGGCTACACCTTC.

The V call is TRBV6-2 or TRBV6-3, the J call TRBJ2-1; the match to TRBD2 covers 11 bases. V shed 8 bases, J shed 7 bases, and the junction held 7 bases outside the gene matches. Per the germline V gene, CDR1 is MNHEY and CDR2 is SVGEGT. CDR3 size: 14 residues. Written as DNA, the CDR3 is TGTGCCAGCGGCCTAGCGGGGGGTTCGAATGAGCAGTTCTTC. Translating gives CASGLAGGSNEQFF.

This clonotype has a handful of counts. The chain is built from TRBV28 and TRBJ2-7, with D possibly TRBD1 on 7 matching bases. Germline V gene data show CDR1 as MDHEN and CDR2 as SYDVKM. This CDR3 is 16 amino acids long. The V end was cut by 6 bases, the J end by 0 bases, with 18 bases between. Here the CDR3 reads CASSSLGGTVSYEQYF. In nucleotides, the CDR3 is TGTGCCAGCAGCAGTTTAGGGGGGACAGTCTCCTACGAGCAGTACTTC.

V is TRBV28 and J is TRBJ1-5; TRBD1 is a possible D gene (5 bases). The CDR3 is made up of 13 amino acids. V was clipped by 10 bases and J by 2 bases, with 12 bases between them. The germline V gene has CDR1 MDHEN and CDR2 SYDVKM. CDR3 sequence: CATGRDGNQPQHF. The CDR3 DNA reads as TGTGCCACCGGACGGGACGGCAATCAGCCCCAGCATTTT. Using reference TRBV28 and TRBJ1-5 for the parts outside the CDR3, the full variable domain is DVKVTQSSRYLVKRTGEKVFLECVQDMDHENMFWYRQDPGLGLRLIYFSYDVKMKEKGDIPEGYSVSREKKERFSLILESASTNQTSMYLCATGRDGNQPQHFGDGTRLSIL.

This chain connects TRBV7-9 to TRBJ2-7; TRBD2 matches at 10 bases. Germline V gene data show CDR1 as SEHNR and CDR2 as FQNEAQ (reference sequence). The ends lost 5 bases at V and 1 base at J; junction bases unmatched: 5. The CDR3 is 15 residues long. The CDR3 DNA reads as TGTGCCAGCAGCGGGGGACTAGCGACTTCCTACGAGCAGTACTTC. Protein sequence: CASSGGLATSYEQYF. Using reference TRBV7-9 and TRBJ2-7 for the parts outside the CDR3, the full variable domain is DTGVSQNPRHKITKRGQNVTFRCDPISEHNRLYWYRQTLGQGPEFLTYFQNEAQLEKSRLLSDRFSAERPKGSFSTLEIQRTEQGDSAMYLCASSGGLATSYEQYFGPGTRLTVT.

This rearrangement joins TRBV4-1 to TRBJ1-2; no clear D. The CDR3 totals 12 residues. CDR1 is MGHRA and CDR2 is YSYEKL in the germline V gene. Trimming took 0 bases from V and 6 from J, leaving 5 bases between them. DNA of the CDR3: TGCGCCAGCAGCCAAGATCTCGATGGCTACACCTTC. Translated: CASSQDLDGYTF.

This clonotype has more than one count but fewer than ten. The chain employs TRBV11-3 and TRBJ1-1; D is uncertain. The CDR3 covers 13 residues. Trimming took 2 bases from V and 4 from J, leaving 8 bases between them. The germline gives CDR1 SGHNT, CDR2 YENEEA. DNA of the CDR3: TGTGCCAGCAGCTTAATCCCGGGCACTGAAGCTTTCTTT. Protein sequence: CASSLIPGTEAFF.

There are a few counts of this clonotype. The chain combines TRBV27 with TRBJ2-5, with TRBD2 matching 10 bases. V shed 2 bases and J 7 bases; nucleotides not matched to a gene: 10. Germline assignment: CDR1 MNHEY and CDR2 SMNVEV (reference sequence). This CDR3 contains 16 residues. The CDR3 sequence is CASSLQSGGVSGTQYF. The DNA of the CDR3 is TGTGCCAGCAGTTTACAGAGCGGGGGGGTGTCGGGGACCCAGTACTTC.

The chain joins TRBV30 to TRBJ1-2; perhaps TRBD1 as D (5 bases). Per the germline V gene, CDR1 is GTSNPN and CDR2 is SVGIG (reference sequence). Trimming cost V 1 base and J 10 bases, with 13 bases left between them. The CDR3 has 12 amino acids. CDR3 sequence (DNA): TGTGCCTGGAGTGCCCAGTCAGGGTCCTACACCTTC. Translated: CAWSAQSGSYTF.